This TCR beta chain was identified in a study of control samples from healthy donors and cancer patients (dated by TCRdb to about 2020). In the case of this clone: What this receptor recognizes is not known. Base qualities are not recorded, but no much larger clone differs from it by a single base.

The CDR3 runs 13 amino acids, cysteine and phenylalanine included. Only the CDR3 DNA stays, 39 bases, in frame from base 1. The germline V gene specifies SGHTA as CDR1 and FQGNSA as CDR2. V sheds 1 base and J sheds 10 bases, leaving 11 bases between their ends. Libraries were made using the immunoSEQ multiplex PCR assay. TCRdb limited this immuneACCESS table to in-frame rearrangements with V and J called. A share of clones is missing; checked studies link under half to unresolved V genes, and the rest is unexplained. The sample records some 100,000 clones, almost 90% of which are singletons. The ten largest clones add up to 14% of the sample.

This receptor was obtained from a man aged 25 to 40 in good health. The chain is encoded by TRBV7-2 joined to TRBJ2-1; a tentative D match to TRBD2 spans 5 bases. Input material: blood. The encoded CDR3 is CASSLGLAWEQFF. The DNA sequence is TGTGCCAGCAGCTTAGGCCTAGCTTGGGAGCAGTTCTTC.